This T cell receptor (beta chain) was recovered during a study of CD8 T cells in Susac syndrome (dated by TCRdb to the late 2010s). With respect to the entire study: Whether CD8+ T cell activation and differentiation in Susac syndrome was antigen driven was tested using repertoire sequencing.

RNA was extracted with the RNeasy kit and 0.5 to 1 ug was reverse transcribed using random hexamers. TCR beta CDR3 regions were amplified with the immunoSEQ multiplex PCR assay covering 54 Vbeta and 13 Jbeta segments. PCR amplification bias was corrected using a synthetic template baseline for primer optimization and computational correction. From the authors' description of their analysis: Reads were annotated to V, D and J genes per IMGT and analyzed with immunoSEQ Analyzer, keeping only productive sequences. Clonality was computed as one minus Shannon entropy normalized by log2 of the number of productive unique sequences. Public and private clones were assessed among the 100 most prevalent clones of each patient and control. Susac-specific clones were defined as absent from healthy and MS cohorts, 800 to 1,200 published viral clones and other ImmuneACCESS disease sequences. The public reads were reprocessed in TCRdb via fastp at Q25 and MiXCR, keeping in-frame beta chains. Each CDR3 protein gets just one entry, which takes the most common genes and DNA from the rows behind it. TCRdb, not the original authors, processed these V and J calls. The sample includes over 100,000 distinct CDR3 sequences, with 90% to 98% observed a single time. The top ten constitute approximately 0.093% of the sample.

Peripheral blood CD8+ and CD4+ T cells from healthy donors, Susac syndrome patients and multiple sclerosis patients were profiled by high-throughput TCR beta sequencing. Healthy donors were age- and sex-matched controls. Bulk CD8+ and CD4+ T cells were purified magnetically by negative isolation, whereas CD8+ TEMRA cells were enriched by FACS. Blood was collected in EDTA tubes and processed within 24 hours, with PBMCs isolated through density gradient centrifugation. PBMCs intended for TCR sequencing were frozen in liquid nitrogen and were later thawed in a 37 degrees C water bath. The sorted or isolated CD4+, CD8+ and CD8+ TEMRA cells had a purity of 90% or higher. From its cysteine to its phenylalanine, the CDR3 spans 14 amino acids. Only the CDR3 part of the read is kept: 42 bases, read in frame from the first base. CDR1 and CDR2 were assigned from the germline V gene as SQVTM and ANQGSEA. Trimming leaves V shorter by 4 bases and J shorter by 4 bases, with the junction holding 6 bases beyond the gene matches.

Points the paper makes about the study in general: The number of individuals in the TCR sequencing and HLA analysis was recognized as being relatively small.

As to this clonotype: There is no known antigen for this receptor. Base-call qualities are not available, and no considerably larger clone is one nucleotide away.

The clonotype originates from a human donor in good health. The chain is assembled from TRBV29-1 and TRBJ1-5, and TRBD1 aligns with 8 junction nucleotides. Input material: CD4+ T cells from PBMCs. The CDR3 region: CSVGTGGGNQPQHF. The DNA sequence reads TGCAGCGTTGGAACAGGGGGGGGGAATCAGCCCCAGCATTTT.